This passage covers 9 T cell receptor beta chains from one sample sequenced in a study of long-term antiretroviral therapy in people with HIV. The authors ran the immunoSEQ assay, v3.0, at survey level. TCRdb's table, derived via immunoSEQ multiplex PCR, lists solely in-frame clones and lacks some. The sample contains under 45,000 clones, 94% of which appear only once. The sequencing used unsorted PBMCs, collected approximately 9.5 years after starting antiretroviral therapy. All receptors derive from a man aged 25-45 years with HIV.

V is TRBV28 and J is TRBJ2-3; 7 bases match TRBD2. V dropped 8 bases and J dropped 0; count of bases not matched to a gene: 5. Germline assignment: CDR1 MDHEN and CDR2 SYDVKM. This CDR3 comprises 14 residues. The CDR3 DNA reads TGTGCCAGCGTGACTAGCTCTAGCACAGATACGCAGTATTTT. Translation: CASVTSSSTDTQYF.

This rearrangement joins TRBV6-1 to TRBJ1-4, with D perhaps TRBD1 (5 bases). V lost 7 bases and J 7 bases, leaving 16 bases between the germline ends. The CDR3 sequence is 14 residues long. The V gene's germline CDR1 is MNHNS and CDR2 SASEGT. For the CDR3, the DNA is TGTGCCAGCACCCTTTCTTCGGGGCGTGAAAAACTGTTTTTT. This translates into CASTLSSGREKLFF.

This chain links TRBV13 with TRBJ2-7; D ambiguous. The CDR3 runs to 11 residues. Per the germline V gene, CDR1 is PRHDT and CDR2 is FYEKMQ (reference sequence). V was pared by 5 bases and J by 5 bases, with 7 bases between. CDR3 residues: CASSLRNEQYF. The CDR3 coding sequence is TGTGCCAGCAGCCTACGAAACGAGCAGTACTTC. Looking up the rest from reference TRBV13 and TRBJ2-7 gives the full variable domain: AAGVIQSPRHLIKEKRETATLKCYPIPRHDTVYWYQQGPGQDPQFLISFYEKMQSDKGSIPDRFSAQQFSDYHSELNMSSLELGDSALYFCASSLRNEQYFGPGTRLTVT.

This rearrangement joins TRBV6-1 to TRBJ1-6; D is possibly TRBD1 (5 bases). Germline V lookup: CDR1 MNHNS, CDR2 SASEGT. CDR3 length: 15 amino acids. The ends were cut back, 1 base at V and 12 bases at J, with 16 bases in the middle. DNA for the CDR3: TGTGCCAGCAGTGAAGAGCTCGGGGCCCAGGTACCCCTCCACTTT. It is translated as CASSEELGAQVPLHF.

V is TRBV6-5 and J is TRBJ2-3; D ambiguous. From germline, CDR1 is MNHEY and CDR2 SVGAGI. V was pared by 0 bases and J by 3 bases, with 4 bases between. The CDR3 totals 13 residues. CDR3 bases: TGTGCCAGCAGTTACTCGGGGACAGATACGCAGTATTTT. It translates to CASSYSGTDTQYF.

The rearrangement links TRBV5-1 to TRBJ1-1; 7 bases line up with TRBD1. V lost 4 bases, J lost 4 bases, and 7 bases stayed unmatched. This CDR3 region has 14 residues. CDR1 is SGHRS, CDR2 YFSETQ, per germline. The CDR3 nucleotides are TGCGCCAGCAGCATGGACAGGTTGGGCACTGAAGCTTTCTTT. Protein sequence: CASSMDRLGTEAFF. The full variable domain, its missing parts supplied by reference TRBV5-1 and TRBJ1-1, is KAGVTQTPRYLIKTRGQQVTLSCSPISGHRSVSWYQQTPGQGLQFLFEYFSETQRNKGNFPGRFSGRQFSNSRSEMNVSTLELGDSALYLCASSMDRLGTEAFFGQGTRLTVV.

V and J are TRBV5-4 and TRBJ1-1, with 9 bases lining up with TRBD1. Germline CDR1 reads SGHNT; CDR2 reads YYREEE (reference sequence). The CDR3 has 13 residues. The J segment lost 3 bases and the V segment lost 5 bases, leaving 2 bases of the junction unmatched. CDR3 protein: CASSRDRDTEAFF. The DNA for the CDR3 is TGTGCCAGCAGTCGGGACAGGGACACTGAAGCTTTCTTT.

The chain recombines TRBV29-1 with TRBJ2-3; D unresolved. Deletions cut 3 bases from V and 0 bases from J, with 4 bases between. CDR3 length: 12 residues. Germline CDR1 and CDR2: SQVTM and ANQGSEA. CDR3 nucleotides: TGCAGCGTTGAGGGCAGCACAGATACGCAGTATTTT. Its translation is CSVEGSTDTQYF.

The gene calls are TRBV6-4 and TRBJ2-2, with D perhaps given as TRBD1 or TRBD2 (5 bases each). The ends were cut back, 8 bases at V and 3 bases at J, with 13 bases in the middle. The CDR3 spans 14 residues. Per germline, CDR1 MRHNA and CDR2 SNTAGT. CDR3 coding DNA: TGTGCCAGCCGGCCGGGGCAGTACACCGGGGAGCTGTTTTTT. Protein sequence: CASRPGQYTGELFF.